This TCR beta chain is drawn from a study of blood T cell repertoires in COVID-19. Turning to the study itself: Collection of acute and convalescent COVID-19 samples took place in the United States, Italy and Spain.

Methods used by the authors: Reference gene primer amplification yielded estimated nucleated cell counts. Measured with immunoSEQ multiplex PCR; TCRdb has only the in-frame clones, and not every one. That table gives V, J and clone size, and the DNA gave D and trimming. The profile shows 200,000 to 250,000 clones, approximately 80% of them singletons. For recovered donors of Cohort 3, there were two negative PCRs, clearance, or symptom resolution. This CDR3 comprises 13 residues. Germline V lookup: CDR1 MNHEY, CDR2 SVGAGI. The V and J ends lost 6 bases and 4 bases respectively, with 9 bases between them.

This sequence originates from a man in his 60s who had recovered from COVID-19. Sequencing was carried out using PBMCs or T cells enriched from blood (not recorded which). The gene calls are TRBV6-5 and TRBJ1-4; D perhaps matches TRBD1 (6 bases). Here the CDR3 reads CASRTGINEKLFF. DNA of the CDR3: TGTGCCAGCAGGACAGGAATTAATGAAAAACTGTTTTTT.